One and the same sample provided the 27 T cell receptor beta chains below, sequenced in a study of T cell responses to AZD1222 COVID-19 vaccine. The data were produced by immunoSEQ multiplex PCR, yet TCRdb's version contains in-frame clones alone and is incomplete. The sample consists of 150,000 to 200,000 clones, less than 95% of them appearing once. This sample comprised peripheral blood, obtained on day 0 of AZD1222 vaccination. The receptors originated from an adult in good health.

V is TRBV6-5 and J is TRBJ1-2, with D possibly TRBD1 on 6 matching bases. V was pared by 4 bases and J by 2 bases, with 14 bases between. Germline assignment: CDR1 MNHEY and CDR2 SVGAGI. There are 15 residues in the CDR3. DNA of the CDR3: TGTGCCAGCAGTTCCTCAGGACAGTGGAACTATGGCTACACCTTC. Translating it yields CASSSSGQWNYGYTF.

This clone has just a few counts. J is TRBJ1-4 and V is TRBV25-1, with 9 bases matching TRBD1. The germline V gene has CDR1 MGHDK and CDR2 SYGVNS. This CDR3 is 14 amino acids long. With 5 bases clipped from V and 4 bases from J, the junction kept 2 bases outside the gene matches. CDR3 sequence reads: CASSPGQGNEKLFF. CDR3 in DNA: TGTGCCAGCAGTCCGGGACAGGGTAATGAAAAACTGTTTTTT.

In its sample, this clone was seen once. This sequence joins TRBV11-2 and TRBJ1-6; TRBD1 is a possible D gene (6 bases). Trimming removed 4 bases from V and 7 bases from J, with 17 bases in between. Germline lookup yields CDR1 SGHAT and CDR2 FQNNGV. The CDR3 is 16 amino acids. Here the CDR3 DNA reads TGTGCCAGCAGCTCCCCAAGGGGAGGGGGGAATTCACCCCTCCACTTT. Residues: CASSSPRGGGNSPLHF.

This chain joins TRBV5-1 and TRBJ1-1; 7 bases map to TRBD1. The V and J ends lost 4 bases and 2 bases, in that order; junction bases with no gene match: 5. Per germline, CDR1 SGHRS and CDR2 YFSETQ. The CDR3 covers 14 residues. CDR3 DNA sequence: TGCGCCAGCAGCGTGGGACAGACAAACACTGAAGCTTTCTTT. This encodes CASSVGQTNTEAFF.

This chain links TRBV27 with TRBJ2-7, with 8 positions matching TRBD2. The CDR3 is 16 residues long. CDR1 is MNHEY and CDR2 is SMNVEV in the germline V gene (reference sequence). Trimming removed 4 bases from V and 3 bases from J; junction bases left unmatched: 11. In DNA form, the CDR3 reads TGTGCCAGCAGTTGGAGCGGGAGTGGGTTTGTCTACGAGCAGTACTTC. Its protein product is CASSWSGSGFVYEQYF.

This clone was seen once. The CDR3 loop reads CASSQRGPRTYEQYF. The CDR3 DNA sequence: TGTGCCAGCAGCCAACGCGGACCTCGTACCTACGAGCAGTACTTC. This chain connects TRBV3-1 (or the pseudogene TRBV3-2) to TRBJ2-7, with no clear D. V was shortened by 2 bases and J by 2 bases, with 13 bases between the two germline ends. This CDR3 has 15 residues. Germline CDR1 LGHDT, CDR2 YNNKEL (reference sequence).

V is TRBV4-2 and J is TRBJ2-1; D call uncertain. Per the germline V gene, CDR1 is LGHNA and CDR2 is YNFKEQ. This CDR3 contains 12 residues. Trimming cost V 3 bases and J 7 bases, with 7 bases left between them. CDR3 protein: CASSHLGNEQFF. In nucleotides, the CDR3 is TGTGCCAGCAGCCACTTGGGAAATGAGCAGTTCTTC.

V is TRBV15 and J is TRBJ2-7; 10 positions match TRBD2. CDR1 is LNHNV and CDR2 is YYDKDF in the germline V gene (reference sequence). This CDR3 contains 16 residues. Germline trimming cut 1 base from V and 4 bases from J; bases unmatched to any gene: 7. The DNA of the CDR3 is TGTGCCACCAGCAGAGCCTCGTCGACTAGCGGGTACGAGCAGTACTTC. It encodes CATSRASSTSGYEQYF.

This rearrangement joins TRBV6-5 to TRBJ1-2, with D unclear. There are 13 residues in the CDR3. Between the trimmed V and J ends, which lost 7 bases and 6 bases, there was a span of 15 bases. The germline CDR1 and CDR2 sequences are MNHEY and SVGAGI. The CDR3 protein is CASTRGDSNGYTF. CDR3 nucleotide sequence: TGTGCCAGCACCCGGGGAGATTCGAATGGCTACACCTTC.

This clone was counted a single time. This chain links TRBV7-2 with TRBJ2-2; 11 bases align to TRBD1. V was clipped by 5 bases and J by 4 bases; unmatched bases: 3. The germline V gene encodes CDR1 SGHTA and CDR2 FQGNSA. The CDR3 totals 15 residues. The chain's CDR3 is CASSRDRGGTGELFF. The CDR3 bases are TGTGCCAGCAGCCGGGACAGGGGGGGCACCGGGGAGCTGTTTTTT. Full variable domain (outside the CDR3, taken from reference TRBV7-2 and TRBJ2-2): GAGVSQSPSNKVTEKGKDVELRCDPISGHTALYWYRQSLGQGLEFLIYFQGNSAPDKSGLPSDRFSAERTGGSVSTLTIQRTQQEDSAVYLCASSRDRGGTGELFFGEGSRLTVL.

V gene TRBV6-5 combines with J gene TRBJ1-2, with 7 bases identical to TRBD1. Trimming took 2 bases from V and 4 from J; bases not matched to a gene: 1. Germline-derived CDR1 and CDR2 are MNHEY and SVGAGI. This CDR3 has 13 residues. CDR3 nucleotides: TGTGCCAGCAGTTACGGGGACAGCTATGGCTACACCTTC. It translates to CASSYGDSYGYTF.

The chain has TRBV28 and TRBJ2-1, with unresolved D. This CDR3 region has 12 residues. CDR1 is MDHEN, CDR2 SYDVKM, per germline. The V gene lost 3 bases and the J gene lost 6 bases, with 6 bases spanning the gap. This chain's CDR3 is CASSLSANEQFF. The CDR3 DNA reads as TGTGCCAGCAGTTTGAGTGCCAATGAGCAGTTCTTC.

This chain connects TRBV7-2 to TRBJ2-7; D ambiguous. There are 15 residues in the CDR3. V shed 1 base and J shed 5 bases, with 15 bases lying between them. Germline CDR1 is SGHTA and CDR2 is FQGNSA. The CDR3 reads CASSLGAELLNEQYF. CDR3 nucleotides: TGTGCCAGCAGCTTAGGGGCAGAACTACTAAACGAGCAGTACTTC.

The V gene is TRBV7-9, the J gene TRBJ1-6; no clear D gene. The germline CDR1 and CDR2 sequences are SEHNR and FQNEAQ (reference sequence). CDR3 size: 15 residues. Trimming shortened V by 2 bases and J by 3 bases, and 8 bases separated the two germline ends. CDR3 DNA: TGTGCCAGCAGCTTAAGTCCGGGCTATAATTCACCCCTCCACTTT. This translates into CASSLSPGYNSPLHF. Variable domain in full (rest from reference TRBV7-9 and TRBJ1-6): DTGVSQNPRHKITKRGQNVTFRCDPISEHNRLYWYRQTLGQGPEFLTYFQNEAQLEKSRLLSDRFSAERPKGSFSTLEIQRTEQGDSAMYLCASSLSPGYNSPLHFGNGTRLTVT.

The V gene is TRBV5-4, the J gene TRBJ1-1, with D possibly TRBD1 on 6 matching bases. Trimming left V 4 bases short and J 7 bases short, with 14 bases between. This CDR3 comprises 13 residues. Germline V gene data show CDR1 as SGHNT and CDR2 as YYREEE (reference sequence). The CDR3: CASSPNRAGEAFF. CDR3 sequence (DNA): TGTGCCAGCAGCCCAAACAGGGCCGGTGAAGCTTTCTTT.

The chain uses TRBV11-1 and TRBJ2-1, with D maybe TRBD2 (5 bases). The CDR3 length is 15 residues. Per germline, CDR1 SGHAT and CDR2 FQDESV (reference sequence). The V end was cut by 1 base, the J end by 5 bases, with 12 bases between. The CDR3 DNA reads TGTGCCAGCAGCTTAGACGAAACTAGAGACAATGAGCAGTTCTTC. Translation gives CASSLDETRDNEQFF. The complete variable domain, with remaining parts taken from reference TRBV11-1 and TRBJ2-1, reads EAEVAQSPRYKITEKSQAVAFWCDPISGHATLYWYRQILGQGPELLVQFQDESVVDDSQLPKDRFSAERLKGVDSTLKIQPAELGDSAMYLCASSLDETRDNEQFFGPGTRLTVL.

The chain links TRBV7-8 to TRBJ2-6; 9 positions match TRBD2. The CDR3 has 18 amino acids. V lost 4 bases to trimming and J lost 5 bases; unmatched junction nucleotides: 12. Germline loops: CDR1 SGHVS, CDR2 FQNEAQ. DNA of the CDR3: TGTGCCAGCAGCTCGCGACTAGCGGCAAGCTTGTGGGCCAACGTCCTGACTTTC. This encodes CASSSRLAASLWANVLTF.

The J gene is TRBJ2-3, the V gene TRBV7-6; 7 positions agree with TRBD1. Germline CDR1 SGHVS, CDR2 FNYEAQ. The CDR3 loop spans 15 amino acids. V trimming: 5 bases; J trimming: 1 base; junction bases outside the gene matches: 6. The CDR3 reads CASSPEGAGTDTQYF. DNA of the CDR3: TGTGCCAGCAGCCCCGAGGGGGCAGGCACAGATACGCAGTATTTT.

This clone appeared a single time. This chain links TRBV13 with TRBJ1-2; no clear D. CDR1 is PRHDT and CDR2 is FYEKMQ in the germline V gene (reference sequence). Trimming cost V 7 bases and J 1 base, with 16 bases left between them. The CDR3 is made up of 15 amino acids. The CDR3 nucleotides are TGTGCCAGCACCATTTCTGGAGGGAATAACTATGGCTACACCTTC. This codes for CASTISGGNNYGYTF.

The chain employs TRBV2 and TRBJ1-5; a possible D gene is TRBD1 (5 bases). From germline, CDR1 is SNHLY and CDR2 FYNNEI. The CDR3 runs 15 residues. The V end was cut by 4 bases, the J end by 5 bases, with 15 bases between. The CDR3: CASSGSGQGHQPQHF. The CDR3 nucleotides are TGTGCCAGCAGTGGAAGCGGGCAGGGACATCAGCCCCAGCATTTT.

The chain carries TRBV11-2 and TRBJ2-7, with D hard to call. The CDR3 runs 14 residues. In germline, CDR1 is SGHAT, CDR2 FQNNGV. Between the trimmed V and J ends, which lost 3 bases and 2 bases, there was a span of 11 bases. The CDR3 coding sequence is TGTGCCAGCAGCTTCCCAGAGTCAGCCTACGAGCAGTACTTC. It yields the protein CASSFPESAYEQYF.

V usage is TRBV2 and J usage is TRBJ1-2, with D possibly TRBD1 on 5 matching bases. CDR3 length equals 11 residues. Per the germline V gene, CDR1 is SNHLY and CDR2 is FYNNEI. Between the trimmed V and J ends, which lost 11 bases and 6 bases, there was a span of 13 bases. The CDR3 protein is CAGGRGDGYTF. The CDR3, as DNA: TGTGCCGGGGGGAGGGGAGATGGCTACACCTTC.

V usage is TRBV9 and J usage is TRBJ2-3; D not certain. The CDR3 has 15 residues. V lost 0 bases and J 1 base, leaving 9 bases between the germline ends. Germline-derived CDR1 and CDR2 are SGDLS and YYNGEE. The CDR3 nucleotides are TGTGCCAGCAGCGTAGGTCCCCCTGGCACAGATACGCAGTATTTT. The encoded protein is CASSVGPPGTDTQYF.

The chain joins TRBV30 to TRBJ2-7; D call uncertain. Trimming left V 2 bases short and J 1 base short, with 6 bases between. Germline assignment: CDR1 GTSNPN and CDR2 SVGIG (reference sequence). The CDR3 totals 12 residues. DNA of the CDR3: TGTGCCTGGAGTCTAGGATCCTACGAGCAGTACTTC. This codes for CAWSLGSYEQYF.

The V and J genes are TRBV19 and TRBJ2-1; possible D gene TRBD1, 6 bases. V was clipped by 6 bases and J by 0 bases, with 18 bases between them. The germline V gene encodes CDR1 LNHDA and CDR2 SQIVND (reference sequence). The CDR3 totals 17 residues. The CDR3 loop reads CASRRSGRGSSYNEQFF. CDR3 nucleotide sequence: TGTGCCAGTAGGAGGAGTGGTAGGGGGAGCTCCTACAATGAGCAGTTCTTC.

The chain recombines TRBV20-1 with TRBJ1-1, with D unclear. Trimming removed 4 bases from V and 4 bases from J, with 7 bases in between. Germline V CDR1 and CDR2: DFQATT, SNEGSKA (reference sequence). The CDR3 is 11 amino acids. The CDR3 bases are TGCAGTGCTAATACAGCCACTGAAGCTTTCTTT. Translated, it gives CSANTATEAFF.

The CDR3 region has the DNA TGTGCCAGCAGCCAAGGTCATCGACCCAACTATGGCTACACCTTC. Translation: CASSQGHRPNYGYTF. The J gene is TRBJ1-2, the V gene TRBV3-1 (or the pseudogene TRBV3-2); D is undetermined. CDR1 is LGHDT and CDR2 is YNNKEL in the germline V gene (reference sequence). The CDR3 spans 15 residues. V was pared by 1 base and J by 2 bases, with 11 bases between.